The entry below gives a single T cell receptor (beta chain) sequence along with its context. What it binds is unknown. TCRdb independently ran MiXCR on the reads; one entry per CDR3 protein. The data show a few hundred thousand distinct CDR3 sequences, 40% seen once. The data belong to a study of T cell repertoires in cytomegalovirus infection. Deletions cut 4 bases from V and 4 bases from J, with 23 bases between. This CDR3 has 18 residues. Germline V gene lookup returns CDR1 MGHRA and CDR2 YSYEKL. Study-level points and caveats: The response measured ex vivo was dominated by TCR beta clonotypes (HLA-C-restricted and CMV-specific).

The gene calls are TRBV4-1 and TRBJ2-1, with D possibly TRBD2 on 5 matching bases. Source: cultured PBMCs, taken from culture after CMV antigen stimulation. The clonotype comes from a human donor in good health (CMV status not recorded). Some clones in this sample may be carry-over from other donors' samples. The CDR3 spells CASSRPLPSRFAYNEQFF. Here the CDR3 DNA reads TGCGCCAGCAGCCGACCCCTTCCTAGCCGTTTCGCATACAATGAGCAGTTCTTC.